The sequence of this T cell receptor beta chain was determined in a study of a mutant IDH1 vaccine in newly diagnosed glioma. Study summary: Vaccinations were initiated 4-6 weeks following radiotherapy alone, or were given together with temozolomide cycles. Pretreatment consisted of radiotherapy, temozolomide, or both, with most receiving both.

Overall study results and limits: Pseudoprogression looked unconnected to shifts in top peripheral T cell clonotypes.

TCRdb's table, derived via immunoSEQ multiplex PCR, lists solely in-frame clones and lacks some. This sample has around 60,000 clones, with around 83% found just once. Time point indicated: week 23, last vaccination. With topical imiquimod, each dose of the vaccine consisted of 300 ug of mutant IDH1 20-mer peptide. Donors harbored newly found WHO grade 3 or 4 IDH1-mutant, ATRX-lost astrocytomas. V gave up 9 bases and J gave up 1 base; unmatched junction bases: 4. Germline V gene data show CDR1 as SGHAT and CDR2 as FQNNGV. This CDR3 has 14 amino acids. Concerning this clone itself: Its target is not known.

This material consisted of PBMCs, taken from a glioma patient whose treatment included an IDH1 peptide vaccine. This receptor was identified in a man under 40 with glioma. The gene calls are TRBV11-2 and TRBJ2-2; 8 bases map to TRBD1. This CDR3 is CASLDRVNTGELFF. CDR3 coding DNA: TGTGCCAGTTTGGACAGGGTGAACACCGGGGAGCTGTTTTTT.